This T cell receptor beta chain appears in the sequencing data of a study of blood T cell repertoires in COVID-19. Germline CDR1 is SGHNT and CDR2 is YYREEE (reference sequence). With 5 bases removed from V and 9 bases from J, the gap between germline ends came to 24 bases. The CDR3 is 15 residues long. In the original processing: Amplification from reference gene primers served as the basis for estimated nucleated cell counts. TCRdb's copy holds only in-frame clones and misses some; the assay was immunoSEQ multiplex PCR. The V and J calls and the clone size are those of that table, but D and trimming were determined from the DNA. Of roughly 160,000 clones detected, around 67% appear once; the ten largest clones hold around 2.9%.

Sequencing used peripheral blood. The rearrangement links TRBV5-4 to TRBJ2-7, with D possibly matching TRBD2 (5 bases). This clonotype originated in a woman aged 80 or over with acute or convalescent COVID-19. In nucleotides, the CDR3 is TGTGCCAGCAGTTCTCACCAGGAGGCCCTAAGCGCGCAGTACTTC. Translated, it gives CASSSHQEALSAQYF.